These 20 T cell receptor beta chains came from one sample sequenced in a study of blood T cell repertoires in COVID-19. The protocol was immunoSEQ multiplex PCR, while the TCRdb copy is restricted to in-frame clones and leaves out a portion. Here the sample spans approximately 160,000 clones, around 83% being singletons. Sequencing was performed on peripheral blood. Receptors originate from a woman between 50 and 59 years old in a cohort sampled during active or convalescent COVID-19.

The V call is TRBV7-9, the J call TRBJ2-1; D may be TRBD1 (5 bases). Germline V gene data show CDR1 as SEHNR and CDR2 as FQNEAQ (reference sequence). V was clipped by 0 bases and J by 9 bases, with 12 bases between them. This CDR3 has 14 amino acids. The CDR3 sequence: CASSLAGRVIEQFF. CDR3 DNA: TGTGCCAGCAGCTTAGCGGGCAGGGTAATTGAGCAGTTCTTC.

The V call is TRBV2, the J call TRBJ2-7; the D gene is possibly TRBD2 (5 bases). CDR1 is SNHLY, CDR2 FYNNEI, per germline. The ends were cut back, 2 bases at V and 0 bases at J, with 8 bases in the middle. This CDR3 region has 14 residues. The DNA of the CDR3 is TGTGCCAGCAGTGAACACGACTACTCCTACGAGCAGTACTTC. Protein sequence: CASSEHDYSYEQYF.

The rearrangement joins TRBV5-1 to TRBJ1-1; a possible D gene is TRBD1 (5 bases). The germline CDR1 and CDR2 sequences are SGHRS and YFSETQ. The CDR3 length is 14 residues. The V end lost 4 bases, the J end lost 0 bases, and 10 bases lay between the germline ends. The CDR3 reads CASSHGGVNTEAFF. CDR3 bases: TGCGCCAGCAGCCATGGAGGGGTGAACACTGAAGCTTTCTTT.

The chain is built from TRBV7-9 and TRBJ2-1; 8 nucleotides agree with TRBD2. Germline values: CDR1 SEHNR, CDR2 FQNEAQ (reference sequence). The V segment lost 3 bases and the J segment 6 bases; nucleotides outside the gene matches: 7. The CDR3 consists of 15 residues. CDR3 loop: CASSFGGGIFNEQFF. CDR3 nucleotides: TGTGCCAGCAGCTTTGGCGGGGGGATTTTCAATGAGCAGTTCTTC.

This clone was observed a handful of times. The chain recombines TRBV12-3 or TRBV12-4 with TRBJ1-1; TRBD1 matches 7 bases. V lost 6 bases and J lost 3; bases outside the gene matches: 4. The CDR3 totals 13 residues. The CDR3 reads CASRRQGDTEAFF. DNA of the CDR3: TGTGCCAGCAGAAGACAGGGCGACACTGAAGCTTTCTTT.

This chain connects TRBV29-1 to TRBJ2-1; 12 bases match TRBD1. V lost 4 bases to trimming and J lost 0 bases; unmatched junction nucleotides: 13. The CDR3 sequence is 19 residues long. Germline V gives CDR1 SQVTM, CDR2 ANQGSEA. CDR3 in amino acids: CSVAGTGGKKASSYNEQFF. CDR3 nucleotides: TGCAGCGTTGCGGGGACAGGGGGCAAAAAGGCATCCTCCTACAATGAGCAGTTCTTC.

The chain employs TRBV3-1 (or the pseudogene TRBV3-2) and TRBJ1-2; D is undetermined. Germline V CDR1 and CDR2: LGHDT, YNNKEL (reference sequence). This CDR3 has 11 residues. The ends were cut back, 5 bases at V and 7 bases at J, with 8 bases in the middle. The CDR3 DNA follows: TGTGCCAGCAGCGGAGTTCGTGGCTACACCTTC. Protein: CASSGVRGYTF.

The CDR3 bases are TGTGCCAGCAGCCAAGCTAGGGGGCGCGAGGCCGGGGAGCTGTTTTTT. This encodes CASSQARGREAGELFF. This sequence joins TRBV3-1 (or the pseudogene TRBV3-2) and TRBJ2-2; 7 bases line up with TRBD1. The V gene end was trimmed by 1 base and the J gene end by 6 bases; junction bases not matched to a gene: 8. The CDR3 consists of 16 residues. The V gene's germline CDR1 is LGHDT and CDR2 YNNKEL (reference sequence).

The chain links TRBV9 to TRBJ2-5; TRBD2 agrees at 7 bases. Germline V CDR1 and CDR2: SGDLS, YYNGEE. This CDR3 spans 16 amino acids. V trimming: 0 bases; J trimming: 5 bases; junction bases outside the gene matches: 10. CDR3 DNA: TGTGCCAGCAGCGTAGCGATGGGGTCCGGGGGGGAGACCCAGTACTTC. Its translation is CASSVAMGSGGETQYF. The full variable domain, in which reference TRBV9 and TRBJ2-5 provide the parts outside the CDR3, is DSGVTQTPKHLITATGQRVTLRCSPRSGDLSVYWYQQSLDQGLQFLIQYYNGEERAKGNILERFSAQQFPDLHSELNLSSLELGDSALYFCASSVAMGSGGETQYFGPGTRLLVL.

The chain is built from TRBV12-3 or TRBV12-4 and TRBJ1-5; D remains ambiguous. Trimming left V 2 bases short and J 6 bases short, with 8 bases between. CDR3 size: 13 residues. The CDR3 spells CASSLTMGQPQHF. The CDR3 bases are TGTGCCAGCAGTTTAACTATGGGTCAGCCCCAGCATTTT.

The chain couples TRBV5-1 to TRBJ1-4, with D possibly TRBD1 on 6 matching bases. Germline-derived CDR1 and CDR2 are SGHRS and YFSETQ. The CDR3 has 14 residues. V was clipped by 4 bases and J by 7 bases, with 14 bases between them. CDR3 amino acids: CASSLGTKGEKLFF. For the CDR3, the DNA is TGCGCCAGCAGCCTCGGGACAAAGGGTGAAAAACTGTTTTTT.

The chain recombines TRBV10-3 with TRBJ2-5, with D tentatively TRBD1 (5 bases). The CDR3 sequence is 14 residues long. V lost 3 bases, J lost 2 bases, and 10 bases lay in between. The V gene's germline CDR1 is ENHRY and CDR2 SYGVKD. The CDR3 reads CAISDRVGQETQYF. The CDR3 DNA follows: TGTGCCATCAGTGACAGGGTCGGACAAGAGACCCAGTACTTC.

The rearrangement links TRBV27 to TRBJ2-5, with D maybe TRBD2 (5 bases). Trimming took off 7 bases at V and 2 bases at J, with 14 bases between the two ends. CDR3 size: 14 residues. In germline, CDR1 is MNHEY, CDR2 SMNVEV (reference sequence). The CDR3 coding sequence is TGTGCCAGCAAGACCCATGGAGGACAAGAGACCCAGTACTTC. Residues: CASKTHGGQETQYF.

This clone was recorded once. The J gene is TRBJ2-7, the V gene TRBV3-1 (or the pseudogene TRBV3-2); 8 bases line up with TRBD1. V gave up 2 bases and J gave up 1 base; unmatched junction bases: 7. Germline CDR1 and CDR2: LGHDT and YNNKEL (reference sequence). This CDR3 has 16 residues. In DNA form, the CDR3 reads TGTGCCAGCAGCCAACCCCGTCAGGGGGCTTCCTACGAGCAGTACTTC. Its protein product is CASSQPRQGASYEQYF.

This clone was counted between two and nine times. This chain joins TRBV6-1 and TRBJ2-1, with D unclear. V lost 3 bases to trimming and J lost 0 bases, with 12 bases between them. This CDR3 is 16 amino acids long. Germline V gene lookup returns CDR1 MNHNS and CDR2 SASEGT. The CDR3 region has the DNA TGTGCCAGCAGTGAGATGGGCAGTTACTCCTACAATGAGCAGTTCTTC. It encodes CASSEMGSYSYNEQFF.

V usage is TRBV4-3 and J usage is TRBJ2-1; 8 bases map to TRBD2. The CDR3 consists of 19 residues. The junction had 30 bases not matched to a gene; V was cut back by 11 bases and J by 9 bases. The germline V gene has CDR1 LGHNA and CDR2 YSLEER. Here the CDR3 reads CAHSLLPHWTSPPILEQFF. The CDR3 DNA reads TGCGCCCACTCCCTCCTACCCCACTGGACTAGCCCCCCAATTCTTGAGCAGTTCTTC.

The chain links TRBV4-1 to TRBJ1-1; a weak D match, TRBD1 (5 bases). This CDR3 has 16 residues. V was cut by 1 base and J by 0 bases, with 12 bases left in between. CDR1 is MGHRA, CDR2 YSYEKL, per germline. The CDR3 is CASSQGEQVMNTEAFF. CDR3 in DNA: TGCGCCAGCAGCCAAGGCGAACAGGTCATGAACACTGAAGCTTTCTTT.

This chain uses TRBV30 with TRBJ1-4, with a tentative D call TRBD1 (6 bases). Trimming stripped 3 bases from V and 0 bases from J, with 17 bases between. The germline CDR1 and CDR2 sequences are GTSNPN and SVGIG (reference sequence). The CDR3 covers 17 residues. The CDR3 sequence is CAWRLTGKGATNEKLFF. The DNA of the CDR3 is TGTGCCTGGAGGCTTACAGGGAAGGGAGCAACTAATGAAAAACTGTTTTTT.

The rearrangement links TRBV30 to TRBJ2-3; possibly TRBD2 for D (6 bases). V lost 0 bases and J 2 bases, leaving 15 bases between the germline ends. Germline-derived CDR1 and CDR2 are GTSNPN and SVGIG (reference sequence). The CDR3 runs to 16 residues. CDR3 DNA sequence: TGTGCCTGGAGTGTACGCGAAGGGAGGCTCACAGATACGCAGTATTTT. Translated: CAWSVREGRLTDTQYF.

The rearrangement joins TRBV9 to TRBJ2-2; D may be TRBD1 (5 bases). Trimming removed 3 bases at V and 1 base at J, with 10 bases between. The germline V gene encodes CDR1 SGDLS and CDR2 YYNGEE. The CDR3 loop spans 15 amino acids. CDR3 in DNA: TGTGCCAGCAGCGGGGTGACAGTGAACACCGGGGAGCTGTTTTTT. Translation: CASSGVTVNTGELFF.